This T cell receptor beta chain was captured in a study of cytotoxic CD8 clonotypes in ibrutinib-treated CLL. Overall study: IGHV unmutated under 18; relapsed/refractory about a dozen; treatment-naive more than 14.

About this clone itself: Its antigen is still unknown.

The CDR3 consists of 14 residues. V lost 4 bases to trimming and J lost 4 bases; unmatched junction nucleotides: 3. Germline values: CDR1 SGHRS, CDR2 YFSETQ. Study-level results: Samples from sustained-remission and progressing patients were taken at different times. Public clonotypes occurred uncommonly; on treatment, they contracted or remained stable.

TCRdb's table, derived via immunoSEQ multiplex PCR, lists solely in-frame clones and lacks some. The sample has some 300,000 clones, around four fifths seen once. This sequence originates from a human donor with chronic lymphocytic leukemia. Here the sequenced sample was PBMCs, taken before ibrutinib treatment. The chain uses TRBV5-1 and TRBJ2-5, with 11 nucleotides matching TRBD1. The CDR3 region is CASSLGQGAETQYF. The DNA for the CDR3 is TGCGCCAGCAGCCTAGGACAGGGGGCAGAGACCCAGTACTTC.